A single sample gave rise to the 23 T cell receptor beta chains below, sequenced in a study of blood T cell repertoires in COVID-19. Clones were sequenced by immunoSEQ multiplex PCR, and TCRdb holds only the in-frame ones, with some missing. The table has roughly 220,000 clones, approximately 81% seen once. Sequenced input: peripheral blood. These receptors came from a man younger than 40 with active or convalescent COVID-19.

The CDR3 sequence: CASSSLLPGFF. The CDR3 bases are TGCGCCAGCAGTAGCCTTTTGCCCGGGTTCTTC. The chain joins TRBV10-1 to TRBJ2-1; D unresolved. There are 11 residues in the CDR3. In germline, CDR1 is WNHNN, CDR2 SYGVQD (reference sequence). V dropped 5 bases and J dropped 15 bases, with 14 bases sitting between them.

V gene TRBV4-3 combines with J gene TRBJ2-3; D not resolved. The CDR3 sequence is 13 residues long. CDR1 LGHNA and CDR2 YSLEER come from the germline V gene. V lost 5 bases and J lost 4, with 10 bases in between. The chain's CDR3 is CASSTRPADTQYF. The CDR3 DNA sequence: TGCGCCAGCAGCACCCGCCCGGCAGATACGCAGTATTTT.

V is TRBV19 and J is TRBJ1-1, with a weak D call TRBD1 (6 bases). Trimming took off 7 bases at V and 4 bases at J, with 16 bases between the two ends. The CDR3 length is 14 residues. Germline CDR1 reads LNHDA; CDR2 reads SQIVND (reference sequence). CDR3 coding DNA: TGTGCCAGTACTCCCGGGGGGCGGGGCACTGAAGCTTTCTTT. Protein sequence: CASTPGGRGTEAFF.

V is TRBV6-5 and J is TRBJ2-1, with 9 bases identical to TRBD2. V shed 2 bases, J shed 7 bases, and the junction held 6 bases outside the gene matches. The CDR3 consists of 15 residues. Germline CDR1 is MNHEY and CDR2 is SVGAGI. The CDR3 protein is CASSYVAGGLNEQFF. CDR3 nucleotides: TGTGCCAGCAGTTACGTGGCGGGAGGGTTAAATGAGCAGTTCTTC.

V gene TRBV7-2 combines with J gene TRBJ1-1; 7 bases are a match to TRBD1. V gave up 5 bases and J gave up 0 bases; unmatched junction bases: 0. The germline V gene has CDR1 SGHTA and CDR2 FQGNSA. The CDR3 covers 13 residues. This CDR3 reads CASSTGVNTEAFF. In DNA, the CDR3 is TGTGCCAGCAGCACAGGGGTGAACACTGAAGCTTTCTTT.

In regard to this clone: Its ends do not fully match the called genes, so a read error is possible. The chain links TRBV4-2 to TRBJ2-3; TRBD2 matches 12 bases. CDR1 is LGHNA, CDR2 YNFKEQ, per germline. This CDR3 has 15 residues. The CDR3, as DNA: TGTGCCAGCAGCCAAGGGACTAGCGGGGACACAGGGGCAGTATTT. Amino acids: CASSQGTSGDTGAVF.

The chain couples TRBV6-5 to TRBJ2-1; a possible D gene is TRBD1 (6 bases). Trimming stripped 7 bases from V and 4 bases from J, with 11 bases between. The CDR3 has 13 residues. CDR1 is MNHEY and CDR2 is SVGAGI in the germline V gene. CDR3 amino acids: CASNRDPYNEQFF. CDR3 coding DNA: TGTGCCAGCAACAGGGATCCTTACAATGAGCAGTTCTTC.

The chain is built from TRBV19 and TRBJ1-6, with 10 bases matching TRBD1. This CDR3 has 14 residues. Germline V gene sequence: CDR1 LNHDA, CDR2 SQIVND (reference sequence). Losses at the gene ends were 5 bases for V and 7 bases for J; bases not matched to a gene: 2. CDR3 protein: CASSGQGENSPLHF. The CDR3 DNA follows: TGTGCCAGTAGTGGACAGGGGGAGAATTCACCCCTCCACTTT. Complete variable domain (other parts from reference TRBV19 and TRBJ1-6): DGGITQSPKYLFRKEGQNVTLSCEQNLNHDAMYWYRQDPGQGLRLIYYSQIVNDFQKGDIAEGYSVSREKKESFPLTVTSAQKNPTAFYLCASSGQGENSPLHFGNGTRLTVT.

The rearrangement links TRBV3-1 (or the pseudogene TRBV3-2) to TRBJ2-5; TRBD2 aligns across 10 bases. This CDR3 is 16 amino acids long. V was clipped by 2 bases and J by 2 bases; unmatched bases: 5. The germline V gene encodes CDR1 LGHDT and CDR2 YNNKEL (reference sequence). The CDR3 DNA reads as TGTGCCAGCAGCCAAAGGTCTAGCGGGGGACAAGAGACCCAGTACTTC. Translation: CASSQRSSGGQETQYF.

This clone was recorded a few times. V is TRBV7-8 and J is TRBJ1-5; tentative D call: TRBD1 (6 bases). Germline CDR1 reads SGHVS; CDR2 reads FQNEAQ. This CDR3 has 16 amino acids. Trimming cost V 1 base and J 7 bases, with 17 bases left between them. In nucleotides, the CDR3 is TGTGCCAGCAGCTTAGGGATCACAGGGACGGGCCAGCCCCAGCATTTT. It encodes CASSLGITGTGQPQHF.

The gene calls are TRBV6-1 and TRBJ1-2; 10 bases align to TRBD1. Trimming at V came to 1 base and at J to 5 bases, leaving 7 bases not matched to a gene. This CDR3 region has 16 residues. The germline V gene has CDR1 MNHNS and CDR2 SASEGT. CDR3 in DNA: TGTGCCAGCAGTGAAGATAGGACAGGGGGGGGATATGGCTACACCTTC. Translating gives CASSEDRTGGGYGYTF.

A single count supports this clone. The sample has other DNA sequences that encode this CDR3 too. The chain recombines TRBV3-1 (or the pseudogene TRBV3-2) with TRBJ2-5; TRBD2 is a possible D gene (6 bases). V was pared by 0 bases and J by 5 bases, with 10 bases between. Per the germline V gene, CDR1 is LGHDT and CDR2 is YNNKEL (reference sequence). The CDR3 is 14 residues long. CDR3 region: CASSQDAGRETQYF. In DNA, the CDR3 is TGTGCCAGCAGCCAAGATGCAGGGAGGGAGACCCAGTACTTC.

The rearrangement links TRBV29-1 to TRBJ2-3, with D possibly matching TRBD2 (5 bases). Trimming took off 0 bases at V and 3 bases at J, with 16 bases between the two ends. Germline V gives CDR1 SQVTM, CDR2 ANQGSEA. There are 16 residues in the CDR3. This CDR3 is CSVEDRVAPMTDTQYF. Written as DNA, the CDR3 is TGCAGCGTTGAAGATAGGGTAGCGCCCATGACAGATACGCAGTATTTT.

The V call is TRBV19, the J call TRBJ2-7, with TRBD1 matching over 7 bases. There are 16 residues in the CDR3. Losses at the gene ends were 5 bases for V and 0 bases for J; bases not matched to a gene: 10. Germline values: CDR1 LNHDA, CDR2 SQIVND (reference sequence). CDR3 DNA sequence: TGTGCCAGTAGTGGGTTCACCGGGACAGTCTCCTACGAGCAGTACTTC. Amino acids: CASSGFTGTVSYEQYF.

The rearrangement uses TRBV28 and TRBJ1-1; 8 nucleotides match TRBD1. This CDR3 contains 15 residues. V shed 6 bases, J shed 0 bases, and the junction held 6 bases outside the gene matches. Germline CDR1 and CDR2: MDHEN and SYDVKM. Here the CDR3 DNA reads TGTGCCAGCAGATACCAGGGACAGGTGAACACTGAAGCTTTCTTT. Protein product: CASRYQGQVNTEAFF.

The chain combines TRBV4-1 with TRBJ2-1; 7 bases align to TRBD2. The CDR3 totals 16 residues. Germline CDR1 MGHRA, CDR2 YSYEKL. Trimming cost V 2 bases and J 3 bases; bases outside gene matches: 7. This chain's CDR3 is CASSQYGLADYNEQFF. The CDR3 DNA reads TGCGCCAGCAGCCAATATGGGCTAGCGGACTACAATGAGCAGTTCTTC.

V is TRBV6-5 and J is TRBJ2-7, with D unclear. There are 12 residues in the CDR3. Germline loops: CDR1 MNHEY, CDR2 SVGAGI. V was trimmed by 4 bases and J by 1 base, leaving 5 bases between them. CDR3 in DNA: TGTGCCAGCAGTTCTAGTTCCTACGAGCAGTACTTC. Translated, it gives CASSSSSYEQYF.

The chain employs TRBV5-1 and TRBJ1-1, with TRBD1 matching 7 bases. Germline CDR1 reads SGHRS; CDR2 reads YFSETQ. The V and J ends lost 4 bases and 2 bases, in that order; junction bases with no gene match: 5. CDR3 length: 14 amino acids. CDR3 protein: CASSRTGGNTEAFF. CDR3 coding DNA: TGCGCCAGCAGCAGGACAGGAGGTAACACTGAAGCTTTCTTT.

The rearrangement uses TRBV29-1 and TRBJ2-1; D is possibly TRBD1 (5 bases). The CDR3 spans 13 residues. Germline V gene lookup returns CDR1 SQVTM and CDR2 ANQGSEA. V dropped 5 bases and J dropped 6 bases, with 14 bases sitting between them. In nucleotides, the CDR3 is TGCAGCGTTTCTGGCAGGGTGGGCAATGAGCAGTTCTTC. Translating gives CSVSGRVGNEQFF.

The V call is TRBV28, the J call TRBJ2-6; 10 bases are a match to TRBD2. Unmatched junction bases numbered 3, after V lost 4 bases and J lost 3 bases. Germline V gene lookup returns CDR1 MDHEN and CDR2 SYDVKM. The CDR3 has 16 residues. The CDR3 coding sequence is TGTGCCAGCAGTTCTAGCGGGAGAAATGGGGCCAACGTCCTGACTTTC. Protein: CASSSSGRNGANVLTF.

The DNA for the CDR3 is TGTGCCAGCAGCTTGATGGAATCCAGCGGGCTAGCTAGCACAGATACGCAGTATTTT. Protein sequence: CASSLMESSGLASTDTQYF. The chain joins TRBV5-4 to TRBJ2-3; a possible D gene is TRBD2 (6 bases). Germline V gene lookup returns CDR1 SGHNT and CDR2 YYREEE (reference sequence). The CDR3 is 19 amino acids. Trimming removed 1 base from V and 0 bases from J, with 21 bases in between.

V and J are TRBV11-2 and TRBJ1-3, with D maybe TRBD1 (6 bases). Looked up from germline, CDR1 is SGHAT and CDR2 is FQNNGV. The V and J ends lost 6 bases and 0 bases respectively, with 12 bases between them. There are 15 residues in the CDR3. CDR3 nucleotides: TGTGCCAGCAGACACATACAGGGCTCTGGAAACACCATATATTTT. Its protein product is CASRHIQGSGNTIYF.

The chain carries TRBV24-1 and TRBJ2-5; a possible D gene is TRBD2 (6 bases). V gave up 4 bases and J gave up 1 base, with 18 bases separating them. The CDR3 runs 17 residues. From germline, CDR1 is KGHDR and CDR2 SFDVKD. This chain's CDR3 is CATSDPQEGGVQETQYF. The CDR3 DNA is TGTGCCACCAGTGACCCCCAAGAGGGCGGGGTCCAAGAGACCCAGTACTTC.